This TCR beta chain was found in a study of OX40 agonist ivuxolimab in advanced cancers. For the study at large: Eligibility admitted prior anti-PD-1, anti-PD-L1 or anti-CTLA-4 therapy; 30% to 40% had some.

The CDR3 covers 17 residues. Trimming took off 3 bases at V and 3 bases at J, with 20 bases between the two ends. Germline values: CDR1 MNHEY, CDR2 SMNVEV (reference sequence). As for this clone: Antigen specificity is unknown.

Whole-study findings and limits: Average numbers of expanded clones were greater in CD8+ T cells than in CD4+.

Assay: immunoSEQ multiplex PCR; the TCRdb copy retains only in-frame clones and omits some. The data hold approximately 48,000 clones, with around nine tenths observed a single time. The origin of this receptor is an adult with an advanced solid tumor such as melanoma, head and neck, liver or kidney cancer. This chain links TRBV27 with TRBJ2-5, with D perhaps assigned TRBD1 or TRBD2 (6 bases each). Sequencing used CD4+ or CD8+ T cells sorted from blood, obtained in a trial of the OX40 agonist ivuxolimab. This CDR3 is CASSFTYGGGAEETQYF. The CDR3 nucleotides are TGTGCCAGCAGTTTCACATATGGGGGCGGGGCCGAAGAGACCCAGTACTTC.